The 6 T cell receptor beta chains below were found in one sample sequenced in a study of T cell responses to AZD1222 COVID-19 vaccine (dated by TCRdb to about 2021). The receptor library was made with the immunoSEQ multiplex PCR assay. TCRdb obtained this table from immuneACCESS and retained in-frame rearrangements with V and J assigned. These tables miss some clones; where compared with another copy, unresolved V genes account for less than half of the shortfall, and the remainder is unexplained. A total of some 140,000 clones appear in this sample, around nine tenths of them only once. The ten biggest clones cover 1.9% of the sample. This specimen's time point label, per the study, means: baseline before first vaccination. The sequenced sample was peripheral blood, obtained on day 0 of AZD1222 vaccination. These receptors came from an adult in good health.

This CDR3 reads CASSQGVLAGAKNEQFF. In nucleotides, the CDR3 is TGTGCCAGCAGCCAAGGGGTACTAGCGGGAGCGAAGAATGAGCAGTTCTTC. The V call is TRBV4-2, the J call TRBJ2-1; TRBD2 matches 11 bases. The CDR3 covers 17 residues. The V and J ends lost 1 base and 7 bases, in that order; junction bases with no gene match: 9. CDR1 is LGHNA and CDR2 is YNFKEQ in the germline V gene.

CDR3 sequence: CASSLTNTGELFF. As DNA, the CDR3 is TGTGCCAGCAGTTTGACGAACACCGGGGAGCTGTTTTTT. V and J are TRBV27 and TRBJ2-2; the D is unclear. The CDR3 length is 13 residues. Trimming removed 3 bases from V and 0 bases from J, with 2 bases in between. Germline loops: CDR1 MNHEY, CDR2 SMNVEV (reference sequence).

V usage is TRBV9 and J usage is TRBJ2-7; D not certain. The CDR3 length is 16 residues. In germline, CDR1 is SGDLS, CDR2 YYNGEE. The V end lost 0 bases, the J end lost 2 bases, and 15 bases lay between the germline ends. The CDR3 nucleotides read TGTGCCAGCAGCGTAGCCAATGATTTATCTACCTACGAGCAGTACTTC. Amino acid sequence: CASSVANDLSTYEQYF.

The CDR3 protein is CASNRMGQPQHF. CDR3 DNA sequence: TGTGCCAGCAATCGAATGGGGCAGCCCCAGCATTTT. This chain uses TRBV6-5 with TRBJ1-5; D call uncertain. This CDR3 is built from 12 residues. V was cut by 7 bases and J by 7 bases, with 11 bases left in between. Germline assignment: CDR1 MNHEY and CDR2 SVGAGI.

The rearrangement joins TRBV2 to TRBJ1-2, with TRBD1 matching 7 bases. With 4 bases clipped from V and 2 bases from J, the junction kept 1 base outside the gene matches. Germline V gene sequence: CDR1 SNHLY, CDR2 FYNNEI. The CDR3 has 13 amino acids. CDR3 sequence: CASSGDSNYGYTF. CDR3 coding DNA: TGTGCCAGCAGTGGGGACAGCAACTATGGCTACACCTTC.

V gene TRBV4-3 combines with J gene TRBJ1-2; possible D gene TRBD1, 6 bases. This CDR3 has 15 amino acids. Trimming took 0 bases from V and 8 from J, leaving 16 bases between them. The V gene's germline CDR1 is LGHNA and CDR2 YSLEER. CDR3 protein: CASSQEGIGGNGYTF. In DNA form, the CDR3 reads TGCGCCAGCAGCCAAGAGGGAATCGGGGGCAACGGCTACACCTTC.